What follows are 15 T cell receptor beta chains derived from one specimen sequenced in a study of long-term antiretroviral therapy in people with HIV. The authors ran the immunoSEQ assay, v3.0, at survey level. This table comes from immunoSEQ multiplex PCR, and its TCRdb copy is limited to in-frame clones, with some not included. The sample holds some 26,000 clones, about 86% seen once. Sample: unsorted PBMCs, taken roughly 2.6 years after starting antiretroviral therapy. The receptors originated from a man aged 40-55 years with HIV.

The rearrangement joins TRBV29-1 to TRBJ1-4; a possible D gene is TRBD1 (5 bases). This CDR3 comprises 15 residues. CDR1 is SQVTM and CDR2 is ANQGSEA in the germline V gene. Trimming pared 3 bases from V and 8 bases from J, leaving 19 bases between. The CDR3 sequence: CSVDSGGGSREKLFF. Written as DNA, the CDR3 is TGCAGCGTTGATTCCGGGGGGGGATCGAGGGAAAAACTGTTTTTT.

CDR3 coding DNA: TGTGCCAGCAGCGCCAGGGACAGGAGCTTCCAAGAGACCCAGTACTTC. As protein: CASSARDRSFQETQYF. The genes are TRBV9 and TRBJ2-5, with 8 bases identical to TRBD1. The CDR3 is made up of 16 amino acids. Germline-derived CDR1 and CDR2 are SGDLS and YYNGEE. The V and J ends lost 3 bases and 1 base, in that order; junction bases with no gene match: 8.

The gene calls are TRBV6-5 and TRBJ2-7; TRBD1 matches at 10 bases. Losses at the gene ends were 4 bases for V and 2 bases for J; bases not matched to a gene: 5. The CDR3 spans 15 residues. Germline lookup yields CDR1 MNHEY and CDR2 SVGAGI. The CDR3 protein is CASSFRDRGPYEQYF. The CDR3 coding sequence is TGTGCCAGCAGTTTCCGGGACAGGGGTCCCTACGAGCAGTACTTC.

The CDR3 here is CASSMMGSGDTQYF. The DNA of the CDR3 is TGTGCCAGTAGTATGATGGGGTCCGGGGATACGCAGTATTTT. The J gene is TRBJ2-3, the V gene TRBV19; no clear D gene. Germline V lookup: CDR1 LNHDA, CDR2 SQIVND (reference sequence). V was pared by 3 bases and J by 6 bases, with 13 bases between. The CDR3 is 14 residues long.

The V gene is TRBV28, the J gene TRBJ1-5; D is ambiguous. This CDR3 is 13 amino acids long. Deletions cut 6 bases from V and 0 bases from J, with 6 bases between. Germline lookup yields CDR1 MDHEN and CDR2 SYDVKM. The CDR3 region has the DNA TGTGCCAGCAGGGCTTATAGCAATCAGCCCCAGCATTTT. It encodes CASRAYSNQPQHF.

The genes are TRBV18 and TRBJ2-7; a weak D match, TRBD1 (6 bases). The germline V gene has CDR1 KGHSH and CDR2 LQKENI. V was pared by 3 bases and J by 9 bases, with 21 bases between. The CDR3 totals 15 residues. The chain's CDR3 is CASSPETGPPGWQYF. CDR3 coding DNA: TGTGCCAGCTCACCCGAGACAGGCCCCCCCGGATGGCAGTACTTC.

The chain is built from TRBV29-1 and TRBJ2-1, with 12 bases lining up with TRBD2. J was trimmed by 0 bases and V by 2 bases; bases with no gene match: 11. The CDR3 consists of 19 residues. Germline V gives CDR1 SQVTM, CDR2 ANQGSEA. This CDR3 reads CSVEPLAGGPGSSYNEQFF. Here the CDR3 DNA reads TGCAGCGTTGAACCGCTAGCGGGAGGGCCGGGGAGCTCCTACAATGAGCAGTTCTTC.

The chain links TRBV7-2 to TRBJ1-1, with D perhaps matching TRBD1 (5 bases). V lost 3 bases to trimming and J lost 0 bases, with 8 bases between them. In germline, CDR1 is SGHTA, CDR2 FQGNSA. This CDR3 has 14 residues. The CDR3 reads CASSFQGVNTEAFF. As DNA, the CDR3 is TGTGCCAGCAGCTTCCAGGGTGTGAACACTGAAGCTTTCTTT.

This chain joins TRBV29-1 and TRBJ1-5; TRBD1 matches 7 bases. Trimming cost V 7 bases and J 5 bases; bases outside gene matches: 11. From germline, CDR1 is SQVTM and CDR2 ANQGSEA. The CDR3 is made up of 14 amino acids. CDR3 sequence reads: CSARMTGRDQPQHF. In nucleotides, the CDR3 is TGCAGCGCTCGAATGACAGGGAGGGATCAGCCCCAGCATTTT.

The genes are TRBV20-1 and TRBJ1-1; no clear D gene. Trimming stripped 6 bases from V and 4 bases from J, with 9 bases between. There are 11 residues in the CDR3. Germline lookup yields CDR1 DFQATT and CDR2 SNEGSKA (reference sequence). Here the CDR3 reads CSASGVTEAFF. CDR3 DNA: TGCAGTGCCTCGGGCGTCACTGAAGCTTTCTTT.

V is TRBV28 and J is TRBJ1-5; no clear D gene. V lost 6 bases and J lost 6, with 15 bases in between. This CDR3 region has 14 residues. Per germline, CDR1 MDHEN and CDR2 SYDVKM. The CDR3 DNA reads TGTGCCAGCAGCCCTGATAGGGTTGGTCAGCCCCAGCATTTT. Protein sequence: CASSPDRVGQPQHF.

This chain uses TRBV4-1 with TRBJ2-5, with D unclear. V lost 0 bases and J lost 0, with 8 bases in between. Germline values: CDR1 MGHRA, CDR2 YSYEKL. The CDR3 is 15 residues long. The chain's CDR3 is CASSQDVSNQETQYF. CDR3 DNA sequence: TGCGCCAGCAGCCAAGATGTATCGAACCAAGAGACCCAGTACTTC.

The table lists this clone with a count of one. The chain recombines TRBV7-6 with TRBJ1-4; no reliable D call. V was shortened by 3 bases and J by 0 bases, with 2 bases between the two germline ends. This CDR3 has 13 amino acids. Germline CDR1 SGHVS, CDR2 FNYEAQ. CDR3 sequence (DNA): TGTGCCAGCAGCTTCGCAACTAATGAAAAACTGTTTTTT. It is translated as CASSFATNEKLFF.

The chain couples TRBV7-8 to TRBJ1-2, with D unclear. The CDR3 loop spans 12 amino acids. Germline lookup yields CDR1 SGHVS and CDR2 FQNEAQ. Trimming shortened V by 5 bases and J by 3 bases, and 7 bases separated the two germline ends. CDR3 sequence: CASSPRHYGYTF. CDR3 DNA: TGTGCCAGCAGCCCGCGACACTATGGCTACACCTTC.

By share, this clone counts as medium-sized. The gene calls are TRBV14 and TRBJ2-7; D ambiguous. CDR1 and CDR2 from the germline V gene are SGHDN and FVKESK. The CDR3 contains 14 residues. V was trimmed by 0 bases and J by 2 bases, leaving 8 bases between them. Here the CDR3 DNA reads TGTGCCAGCAGCCAAGAAGAATGGCCCTACGAGCAGTACTTC. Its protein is CASSQEEWPYEQYF.